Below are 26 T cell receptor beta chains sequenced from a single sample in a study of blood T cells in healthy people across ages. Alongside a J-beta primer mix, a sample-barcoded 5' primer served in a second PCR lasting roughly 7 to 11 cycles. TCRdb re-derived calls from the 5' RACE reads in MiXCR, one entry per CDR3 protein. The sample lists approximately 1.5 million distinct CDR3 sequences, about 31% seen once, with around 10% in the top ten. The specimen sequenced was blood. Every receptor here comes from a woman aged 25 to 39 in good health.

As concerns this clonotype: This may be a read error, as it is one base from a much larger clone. In DNA form, the CDR3 reads TGCAGCGTTGGGACCTGCGGCTCCTACAATGAGCAGTTCTTC. It is translated as CSVGTCGSYNEQFF. The rearrangement joins TRBV29-1 to TRBJ2-1; D is unclear. The CDR3 runs 14 residues. V gave up 4 bases and J gave up 0 bases, with 10 bases separating them. The V gene's germline CDR1 is SQVTM and CDR2 ANQGSEA.

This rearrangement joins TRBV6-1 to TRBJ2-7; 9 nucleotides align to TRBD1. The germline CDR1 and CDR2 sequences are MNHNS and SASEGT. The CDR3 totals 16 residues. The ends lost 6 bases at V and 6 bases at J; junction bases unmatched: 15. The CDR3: CASSKNRGQGQPEQYF. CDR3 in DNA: TGTGCCAGCAGCAAAAATAGGGGACAGGGTCAGCCCGAGCAGTACTTC.

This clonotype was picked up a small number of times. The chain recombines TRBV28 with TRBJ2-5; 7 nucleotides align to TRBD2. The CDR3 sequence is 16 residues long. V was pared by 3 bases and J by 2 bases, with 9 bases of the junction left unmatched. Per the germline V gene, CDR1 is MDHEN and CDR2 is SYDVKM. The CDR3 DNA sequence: TGTGCCAGCAGTTTGGGGAGCGGGGAAAAACAAGAGACCCAGTACTTC. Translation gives CASSLGSGEKQETQYF.

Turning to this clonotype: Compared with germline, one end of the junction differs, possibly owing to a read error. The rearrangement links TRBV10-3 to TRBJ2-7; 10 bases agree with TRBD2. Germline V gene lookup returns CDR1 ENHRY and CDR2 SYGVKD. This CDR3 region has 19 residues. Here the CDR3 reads CAIICSPGTSVNISYEQHF. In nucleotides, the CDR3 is TGTGCCATCATCTGCTCGCCCGGGACTAGCGTAAACATCTCCTACGAGCAGCACTTC.

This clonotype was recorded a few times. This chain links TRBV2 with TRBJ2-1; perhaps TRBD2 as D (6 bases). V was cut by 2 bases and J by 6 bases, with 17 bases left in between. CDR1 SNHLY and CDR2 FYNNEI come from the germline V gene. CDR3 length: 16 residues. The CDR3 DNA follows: TGTGCCAGCAGTGAATCTCAGCGACGGGAGTCCAATGAGCAGTTCTTC. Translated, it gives CASSESQRRESNEQFF. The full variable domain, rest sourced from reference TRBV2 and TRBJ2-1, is EPEVTQTPSHQVTQMGQEVILRCVPISNHLYFYWYRQILGQKVEFLVSFYNNEISEKSEIFDDQFSVERPDGSNFTLKIRSTKLEDSAMYFCASSESQRRESNEQFFGPGTRLTVL.

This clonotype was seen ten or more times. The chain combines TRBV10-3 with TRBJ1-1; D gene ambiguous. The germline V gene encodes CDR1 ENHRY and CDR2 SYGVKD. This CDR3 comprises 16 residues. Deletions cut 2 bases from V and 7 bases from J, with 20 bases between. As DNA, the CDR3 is TGTGCCATCAGTGAGCAGGCGGCTCAACCCCCCCTTGAAGCTTTCTTT. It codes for CAISEQAAQPPLEAFF.

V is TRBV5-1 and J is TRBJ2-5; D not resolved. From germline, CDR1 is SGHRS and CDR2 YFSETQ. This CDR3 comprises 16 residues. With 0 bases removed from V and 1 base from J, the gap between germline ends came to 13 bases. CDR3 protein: CASSLEVGLFQETQYF. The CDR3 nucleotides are TGCGCCAGCAGCTTGGAGGTGGGGTTGTTCCAAGAGACCCAGTACTTC.

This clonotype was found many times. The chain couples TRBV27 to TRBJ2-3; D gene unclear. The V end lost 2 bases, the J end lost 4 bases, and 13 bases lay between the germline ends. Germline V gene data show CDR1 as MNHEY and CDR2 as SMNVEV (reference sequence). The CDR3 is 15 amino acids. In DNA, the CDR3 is TGTGCCAGCAGTTTACTAGACCTAGGTGCAGATACGCAGTATTTT. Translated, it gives CASSLLDLGADTQYF.

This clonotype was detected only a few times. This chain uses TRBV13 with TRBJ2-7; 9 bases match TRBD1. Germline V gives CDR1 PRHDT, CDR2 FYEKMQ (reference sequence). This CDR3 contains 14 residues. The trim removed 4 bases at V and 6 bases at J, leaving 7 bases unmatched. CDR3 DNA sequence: TGTGCCAGCAGCTCTGGACAGGGGATAGGCGAGCAGTACTTC. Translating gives CASSSGQGIGEQYF. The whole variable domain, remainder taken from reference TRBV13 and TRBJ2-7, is AAGVIQSPRHLIKEKRETATLKCYPIPRHDTVYWYQQGPGQDPQFLISFYEKMQSDKGSIPDRFSAQQFSDYHSELNMSSLELGDSALYFCASSSGQGIGEQYFGPGTRLTVT.

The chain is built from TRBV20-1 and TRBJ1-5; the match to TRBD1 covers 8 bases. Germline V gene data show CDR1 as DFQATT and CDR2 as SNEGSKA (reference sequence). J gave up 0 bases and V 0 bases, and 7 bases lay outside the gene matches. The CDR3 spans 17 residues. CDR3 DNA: TGCAGTGCTAGAGATCGGACAGGGATTTATAGCAATCAGCCCCAGCATTTT. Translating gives CSARDRTGIYSNQPQHF.

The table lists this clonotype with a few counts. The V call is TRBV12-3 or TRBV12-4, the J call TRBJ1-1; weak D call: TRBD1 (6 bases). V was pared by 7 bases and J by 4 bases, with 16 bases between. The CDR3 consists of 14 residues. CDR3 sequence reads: CASILTGTGTEAFF. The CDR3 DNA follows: TGTGCCAGCATCCTGACAGGAACGGGCACTGAAGCTTTCTTT.

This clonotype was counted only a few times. CDR3: CASSVGDSPSYGYTF. The CDR3 DNA follows: TGTGCCAGCAGCGTAGGGGACAGCCCTTCTTATGGCTACACCTTC. V gene TRBV9 combines with J gene TRBJ1-2; 7 bases are a match to TRBD1. The CDR3 consists of 15 residues. V dropped 0 bases and J dropped 5; count of bases not matched to a gene: 7. Looked up from germline, CDR1 is SGDLS and CDR2 is YYNGEE. The full variable domain, in which reference TRBV9 and TRBJ1-2 provide the parts outside the CDR3, is DSGVTQTPKHLITATGQRVTLRCSPRSGDLSVYWYQQSLDQGLQFLIQYYNGEERAKGNILERFSAQQFPDLHSELNLSSLELGDSALYFCASSVGDSPSYGYTFGSGTRLTVV.

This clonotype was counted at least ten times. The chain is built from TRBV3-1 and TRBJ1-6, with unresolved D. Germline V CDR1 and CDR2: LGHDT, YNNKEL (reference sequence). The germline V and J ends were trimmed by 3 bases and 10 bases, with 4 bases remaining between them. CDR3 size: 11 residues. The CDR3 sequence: CASSQGSPLHF. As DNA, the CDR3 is TGTGCCAGCAGCCAGGGGTCACCCCTCCACTTT.

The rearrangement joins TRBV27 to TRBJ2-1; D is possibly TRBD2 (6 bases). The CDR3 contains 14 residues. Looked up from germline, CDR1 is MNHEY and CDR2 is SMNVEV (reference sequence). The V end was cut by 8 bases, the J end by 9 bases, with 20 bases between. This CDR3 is CASSRRGGRSEQFF. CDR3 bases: TGTGCCAGCTCAAGGCGGGGAGGCCGGAGTGAGCAGTTCTTC.

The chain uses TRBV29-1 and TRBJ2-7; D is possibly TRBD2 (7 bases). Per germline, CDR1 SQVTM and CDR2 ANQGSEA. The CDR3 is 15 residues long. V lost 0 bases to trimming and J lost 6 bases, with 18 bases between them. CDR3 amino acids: CSVEDQWGGGGEQYF. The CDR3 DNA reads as TGCAGCGTTGAAGATCAATGGGGGGGAGGGGGCGAGCAGTACTTC.

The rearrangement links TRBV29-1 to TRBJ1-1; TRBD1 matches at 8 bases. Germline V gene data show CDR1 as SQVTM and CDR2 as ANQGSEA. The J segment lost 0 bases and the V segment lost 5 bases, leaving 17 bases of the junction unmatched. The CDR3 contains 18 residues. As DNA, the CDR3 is TGCAGCGTTCAAACAAGGTGGCAGGGGGCGCGGATGAACACTGAAGCTTTCTTT. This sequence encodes CSVQTRWQGARMNTEAFF. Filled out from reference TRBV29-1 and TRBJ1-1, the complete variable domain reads SAVISQKPSRDICQRGTSLTIQCQVDSQVTMMFWYRQQPGQSLTLIATANQGSEATYESGFVIDKFPISRPNLTFSTLTVSNMSPEDSSIYLCSVQTRWQGARMNTEAFFGQGTRLTVV.

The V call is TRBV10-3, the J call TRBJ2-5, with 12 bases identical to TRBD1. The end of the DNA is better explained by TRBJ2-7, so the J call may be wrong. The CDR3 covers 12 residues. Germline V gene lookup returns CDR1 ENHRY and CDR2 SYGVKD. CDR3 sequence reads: CAPWDRGLEQYF. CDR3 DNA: TGTGCCCCCTGGGACAGGGGGCTCGAGCAGTACTTC.

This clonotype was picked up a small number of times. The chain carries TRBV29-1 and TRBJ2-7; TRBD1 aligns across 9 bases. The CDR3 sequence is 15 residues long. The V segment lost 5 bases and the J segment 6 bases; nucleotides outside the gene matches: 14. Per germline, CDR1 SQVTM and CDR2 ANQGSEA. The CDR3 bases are TGCAGCGTTTCAAATTTCGGGACAGGGTCTCGCGAGCAGTACTTC. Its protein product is CSVSNFGTGSREQYF.

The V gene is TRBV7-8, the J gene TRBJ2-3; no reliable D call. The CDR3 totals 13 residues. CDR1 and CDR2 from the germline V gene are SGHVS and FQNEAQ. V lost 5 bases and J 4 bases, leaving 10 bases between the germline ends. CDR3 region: CASSRSYSDTQYF. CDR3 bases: TGTGCCAGCAGCCGATCTTACTCAGATACGCAGTATTTT. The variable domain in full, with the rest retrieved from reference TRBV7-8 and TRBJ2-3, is GAGVSQSPRYKVAKRGQDVALRCDPISGHVSLFWYQQALGQGPEFLTYFQNEAQLDKSGLPSDRFFAERPEGSVSTLKIQRTQQEDSAVYLCASSRSYSDTQYFGPGTRLTVL.

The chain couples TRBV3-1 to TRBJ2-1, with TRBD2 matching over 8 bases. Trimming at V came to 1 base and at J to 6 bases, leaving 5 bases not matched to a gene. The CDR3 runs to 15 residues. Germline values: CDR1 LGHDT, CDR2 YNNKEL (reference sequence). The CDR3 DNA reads TGTGCCAGCAGCCAAGTAGTCCTAGCGGGCAATGAGCAGTTCTTC. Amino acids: CASSQVVLAGNEQFF.

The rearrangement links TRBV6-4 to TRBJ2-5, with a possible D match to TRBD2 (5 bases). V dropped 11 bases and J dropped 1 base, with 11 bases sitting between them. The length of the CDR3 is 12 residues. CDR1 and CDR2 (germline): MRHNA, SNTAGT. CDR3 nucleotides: TGTGCCGGGGTCGGGGTCCAAGAGACCCAGTACTTC. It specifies CAGVGVQETQYF.

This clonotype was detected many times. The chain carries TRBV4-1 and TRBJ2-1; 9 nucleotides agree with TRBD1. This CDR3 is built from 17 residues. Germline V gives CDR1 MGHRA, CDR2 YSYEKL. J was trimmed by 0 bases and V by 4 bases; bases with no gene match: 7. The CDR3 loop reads CASSPTSDRGSYNEQFF. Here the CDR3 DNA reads TGCGCCAGCAGCCCCACCTCGGACAGGGGCTCCTACAATGAGCAGTTCTTC.

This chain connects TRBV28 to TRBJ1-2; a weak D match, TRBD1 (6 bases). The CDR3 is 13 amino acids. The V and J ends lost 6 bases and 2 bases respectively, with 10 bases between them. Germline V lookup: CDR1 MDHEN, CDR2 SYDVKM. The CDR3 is CASRTQGNYGYTF. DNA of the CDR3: TGTGCCAGCAGGACACAGGGAAACTATGGCTACACCTTC.

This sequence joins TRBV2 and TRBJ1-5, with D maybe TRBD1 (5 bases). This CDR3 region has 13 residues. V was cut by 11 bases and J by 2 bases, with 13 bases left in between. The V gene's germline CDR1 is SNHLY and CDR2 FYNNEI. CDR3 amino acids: CAGGPGGNQPQHF. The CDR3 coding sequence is TGTGCCGGGGGACCCGGAGGCAATCAGCCCCAGCATTTT.

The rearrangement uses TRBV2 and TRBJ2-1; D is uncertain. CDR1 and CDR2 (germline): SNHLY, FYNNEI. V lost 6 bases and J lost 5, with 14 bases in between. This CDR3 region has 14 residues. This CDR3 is CASSLWRYNNEQFF. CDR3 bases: TGTGCCAGCAGCTTGTGGAGATACAACAATGAGCAGTTCTTC.

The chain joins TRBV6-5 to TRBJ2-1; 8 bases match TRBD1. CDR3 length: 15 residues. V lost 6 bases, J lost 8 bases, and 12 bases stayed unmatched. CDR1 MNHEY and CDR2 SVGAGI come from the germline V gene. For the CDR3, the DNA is TGTGCCAGCAGCCTGTCAGGACAGGGAGGATATGAGCAGTTCTTC. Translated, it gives CASSLSGQGGYEQFF.